Listed here is a single TCR beta chain. The target antigen is unknown. Trimming took off 6 bases at V and 11 bases at J, with 23 bases between the two ends. The CDR3 is 15 residues long. CDR1 MNHEY and CDR2 SVGAGI come from the germline V gene. A second PCR of roughly 7 to 11 cycles used a sample-barcoded 5' primer and a J-beta primer mix. TCRdb reprocessed the 5' RACE reads via MiXCR and lists one record per CDR3 protein. Of 650,000 to 1,000,000 distinct CDR3 sequences in the sample, roughly 35% were seen once. This sample was taken from a study of blood T cells in healthy people across ages. Study-level information: About one barcoded beta molecule per two T cells was the capture yield of template switching. Study-level findings and limits: Naive CD4+ cell counts and diversity both ran higher in long-lived than in aged donors.

This clonotype was sampled from a man between 18 and 35 years old in good health. The sequenced sample consisted of blood. This chain connects TRBV6-5 to TRBJ1-5; D possibly corresponds to TRBD1 (5 bases). CDR3 sequence (DNA): TGTGCCAGCAGATCCGGGACGGACCCTCTTTGGGCCCAGCATTTT. Protein sequence: CASRSGTDPLWAQHF.